Presented here are 31 T cell receptor beta chains from one specimen sequenced in a study of T-cell memory formation after mild COVID-19. MiXCR was run by TCRdb on the 5' RACE reads, yielding one entry per CDR3 protein. Among roughly 450,000 distinct CDR3 sequences listed, around 17% were seen once. Sample: PBMCs or a T cell subset sorted from them (not recorded which). Receptors were obtained from a young man who had mild COVID-19 (a few samples of this study predate the infection). Cell type and time point are not known.

This clonotype was recorded at least ten times. The chain is built from TRBV5-1 and TRBJ2-5, with D perhaps TRBD2 (5 bases). CDR1 SGHRS and CDR2 YFSETQ come from the germline V gene. Trimming removed 4 bases at V and 1 base at J, with 17 bases between. The length of the CDR3 is 16 residues. The CDR3 spells CASSKGYRGVQETQYF. The CDR3 DNA sequence: TGCGCCAGCAGCAAAGGATATCGGGGTGTCCAAGAGACCCAGTACTTC.

This clonotype was found a few times. V and J are TRBV7-8 and TRBJ2-2; possibly TRBD1 for D (5 bases). V dropped 5 bases and J dropped 0 bases, with 13 bases sitting between them. Germline V CDR1 and CDR2: SGHVS, FQNEAQ. The CDR3 runs to 16 residues. The CDR3 DNA reads TGTGCCAGCAGCCTTGACGCAGGGACGAACACCGGGGAGCTGTTTTTT. This gives the protein CASSLDAGTNTGELFF.

The chain employs TRBV6-2 or TRBV6-3 and TRBJ2-7; 7 nucleotides line up with TRBD1. The V segment lost 6 bases and the J segment 1 base; nucleotides outside the gene matches: 9. In germline, CDR1 is MNHEY, CDR2 SVGEGT. The CDR3 has 15 amino acids. This CDR3 is CASSLPPGQSYEQYV. DNA of the CDR3: TGTGCCAGCAGCCTACCTCCGGGACAGTCCTACGAGCAGTACGTC.

The chain combines TRBV6-1 with TRBJ1-1; D is undetermined. CDR3 length: 14 amino acids. V was trimmed by 5 bases and J by 4 bases, leaving 14 bases between them. Germline loops: CDR1 MNHNS, CDR2 SASEGT. CDR3 residues: CASSFRSWGTEAFF. The CDR3 DNA follows: TGTGCCAGCAGTTTCCGTTCTTGGGGCACTGAAGCTTTCTTT.

The V and J genes are TRBV6-6 and TRBJ1-1; 8 bases are shared with TRBD1. CDR1 and CDR2 (germline): MNHNY, SVGAGI (reference sequence). V was clipped by 4 bases and J by 5 bases; unmatched bases: 15. The CDR3 has 17 amino acids. CDR3 in amino acids: CASSSHHPGQGGTEAFF. CDR3 bases: TGTGCCAGCAGTTCCCATCACCCCGGACAGGGAGGAACTGAAGCTTTCTTT.

The chain has TRBV5-1 and TRBJ1-2, with D possibly being TRBD1 (6 bases). The length of the CDR3 is 12 residues. Per the germline V gene, CDR1 is SGHRS and CDR2 is YFSETQ. The V and J ends lost 2 bases and 7 bases respectively, with 9 bases between them. This CDR3 is CASSLGGPGYTF. Written as DNA, the CDR3 is TGCGCCAGCAGCTTAGGGGGGCCTGGCTACACCTTC.

On this clonotype: This may stem from a read error, because a much larger clone lies one nucleotide away. The chain recombines TRBV7-2 with TRBJ1-1; D unresolved. The CDR3 consists of 12 residues. V gave up 6 bases and J gave up 0 bases, with 5 bases separating them. CDR1 and CDR2 (germline): SGHTA, FQGNSA. CDR3 sequence (DNA): TGTGCCAGCAGGCAGGTGAACACTGAAGCTTTCTTT. It encodes CASRQVNTEAFF.

The chain has TRBV3-1 and TRBJ1-1; the D is unclear. The CDR3 spans 11 residues. V gave up 8 bases and J gave up 1 base, with 5 bases separating them. The germline V gene encodes CDR1 LGHDT and CDR2 YNNKEL (reference sequence). The CDR3 protein is CASLGNTEAFF. The CDR3 bases are TGTGCCAGCCTCGGGAACACTGAAGCTTTCTTT.

The rearrangement uses TRBV5-1 and TRBJ1-1; 8 bases line up with TRBD1. Looked up from germline, CDR1 is SGHRS and CDR2 is YFSETQ. CDR3 length: 15 amino acids. Trimming at V came to 3 bases and at J to 3 bases, leaving 7 bases not matched to a gene. The CDR3 region has the DNA TGCGCCAGCAGCTACGAGACAGGGGTGTACACTGAAGCTTTCTTT. Translated: CASSYETGVYTEAFF.

This clonotype showed up just a few times. The gene calls are TRBV12-3 or TRBV12-4 and TRBJ2-4; D is uncertain. The V and J ends lost 3 bases and 1 base respectively, with 16 bases between them. This CDR3 has 17 amino acids. The chain's CDR3 is CASSFRSASYAKNIQYF. CDR3 nucleotides: TGTGCCAGCAGTTTCAGGTCGGCTAGTTATGCCAAAAACATTCAGTACTTC.

The V gene is TRBV11-2, the J gene TRBJ2-3; D unresolved. Germline V gene data show CDR1 as SGHAT and CDR2 as FQNNGV. Trimming removed 6 bases from V and 0 bases from J, with 4 bases in between. The CDR3 loop spans 12 amino acids. The CDR3 sequence is CASRRSTDTQYF. The DNA of the CDR3 is TGTGCCAGCAGGAGGAGCACAGATACGCAGTATTTT. Based on the CDR3 plus reference TRBV11-2 and TRBJ2-3, the full variable domain is EAGVAQSPRYKIIEKRQSVAFWCNPISGHATLYWYQQILGQGPKLLIQFQNNGVVDDSQLPKDRFSAERLKGVDSTLKIQPAKLEDSAVYLCASRRSTDTQYFGPGTRLTVL.

A few counts support this clonotype. This sequence joins TRBV7-6 and TRBJ2-7; 7 bases match TRBD1. V lost 6 bases and J lost 3; bases outside the gene matches: 5. This CDR3 region has 13 residues. Germline CDR1 and CDR2: SGHVS and FNYEAQ. Here the CDR3 DNA reads TGTGCCAGCAGTCAAAACAGGGGCTACGAGCAGTACTTC. Its translation: CASSQNRGYEQYF.

The genes are TRBV20-1 and TRBJ2-5, with D perhaps TRBD2 (5 bases). V lost 6 bases, J lost 5 bases, and 13 bases lay in between. CDR1 and CDR2 from the germline V gene are DFQATT and SNEGSKA (reference sequence). The CDR3 is 12 amino acids. CDR3 sequence (DNA): TGCAGTGCCATGGACTTTGGGGAGACCCAGTACTTC. Translated, it gives CSAMDFGETQYF.

V gene TRBV24-1 combines with J gene TRBJ1-5; D not resolved. The CDR3 is 14 amino acids. Trimming left V 5 bases short and J 6 bases short, with 13 bases between. Germline V gene data show CDR1 as KGHDR and CDR2 as SFDVKD. CDR3 protein: CATSAWGMGQPQHF. The DNA of the CDR3 is TGTGCCACCAGTGCATGGGGAATGGGTCAGCCCCAGCATTTT.

This clonotype was detected only a few times. The chain combines TRBV7-2 with TRBJ1-1; the D is unclear. Germline V gene data show CDR1 as SGHTA and CDR2 as FQGNSA. The CDR3 has 13 residues. Between the trimmed V and J ends, which lost 7 bases and 0 bases, there was a span of 9 bases. As DNA, the CDR3 is TGTGCCAGCACCCCCATACTGAACACTGAAGCTTTCTTT. Its protein product is CASTPILNTEAFF.

In this sample, this clonotype turned up a few times. DNA for the CDR3: TGTGCCAGCAGCTTGAGGTCTACACACTACGAGCAGTACGTC. Amino acids: CASSLRSTHYEQYV. The gene calls are TRBV7-2 and TRBJ2-7; D remains unclear. The CDR3 is 14 amino acids. Germline lookup yields CDR1 SGHTA and CDR2 FQGNSA. V was shortened by 3 bases and J by 3 bases, with 12 bases between the two germline ends.

This clonotype turned up a few times. This chain uses TRBV6-5 with TRBJ2-5, with D possibly being TRBD1 (5 bases). V dropped 0 bases and J dropped 5 bases, with 13 bases sitting between them. Germline CDR1 and CDR2: MNHEY and SVGAGI. The CDR3 runs to 15 residues. In DNA, the CDR3 is TGTGCCAGCAGTTACTCGGGTGGCAGGGCCGAGACCCAGTACTTC. It codes for CASSYSGGRAETQYF.

Only a few counts were recorded for this clonotype. The chain combines TRBV6-6 with TRBJ2-1; a weak D match, TRBD1 (6 bases). Germline CDR1 is MNHNY and CDR2 is SVGAGI (reference sequence). CDR3 size: 14 residues. V was shortened by 4 bases and J by 10 bases, with 17 bases between the two germline ends. CDR3 region: CASSSGTTGREQFF. The DNA for the CDR3 is TGTGCCAGCAGTTCCGGGACGACAGGACGGGAGCAGTTCTTC.

This chain uses TRBV9 with TRBJ2-5; the match to TRBD2 covers 8 bases. CDR1 is SGDLS, CDR2 YYNGEE, per germline. The CDR3 is made up of 15 amino acids. V was clipped by 4 bases and J by 5 bases; unmatched bases: 10. DNA of the CDR3: TGTGCCAGCAGCCCCGGGGGGGCCAATGTGGAGACCCAGTACTTC. It specifies CASSPGGANVETQYF.

V usage is TRBV5-1 and J usage is TRBJ1-4; 8 bases are shared with TRBD1. The CDR3 covers 16 residues. The trim removed 2 bases at V and 5 bases at J, leaving 8 bases unmatched. Germline lookup yields CDR1 SGHRS and CDR2 YFSETQ. The CDR3 nucleotides read TGCGCCAGCAGCTTCGGACAGGGAAGGGCAAATGAAAAACTGTTTTTT. Amino acids: CASSFGQGRANEKLFF.

This chain uses TRBV27 with TRBJ2-2, with 9 bases fitting TRBD2. The junction had 2 bases not matched to a gene; V was cut back by 6 bases and J by 6 bases. Germline lookup yields CDR1 MNHEY and CDR2 SMNVEV (reference sequence). This CDR3 comprises 13 residues. The CDR3 here is CASRRTSAGELFF. CDR3 DNA sequence: TGTGCCAGCAGGAGGACTAGCGCCGGGGAGCTGTTTTTT.

The rearrangement uses TRBV27 and TRBJ2-1; possible D gene TRBD2, 5 bases. Trimming took off 4 bases at V and 0 bases at J, with 10 bases between the two ends. Germline assignment: CDR1 MNHEY and CDR2 SMNVEV (reference sequence). The CDR3 runs to 15 residues. The CDR3 sequence: CASSSLGSSYNEQFF. The CDR3 DNA reads as TGTGCCAGCAGTTCCCTGGGGAGCTCCTACAATGAGCAGTTCTTC.

DNA of the CDR3: TGTGCCAGCAGTTTATCGTTGGGGACCCCTCCCCGAGCTTTCTTT. Translation gives CASSLSLGTPPRAFF. The chain links TRBV27 to TRBJ1-1; weak D call: TRBD1 (5 bases). Germline CDR1 reads MNHEY; CDR2 reads SMNVEV (reference sequence). The V and J ends lost 0 bases and 10 bases respectively, with 18 bases between them. CDR3 length: 15 residues.

The V gene is TRBV19, the J gene TRBJ1-1; D is uncertain. The CDR3 is 14 residues long. The V end was cut by 3 bases, the J end by 0 bases, with 8 bases between. CDR1 and CDR2 (germline): LNHDA, SQIVND (reference sequence). This CDR3 reads CASSMGTLNTEAFF. CDR3 nucleotides: TGTGCCAGTAGTATGGGCACCTTGAACACTGAAGCTTTCTTT.

The J gene is TRBJ2-7, the V gene TRBV20-1, with TRBD1 as a possible D gene (5 bases). The CDR3 contains 11 residues. Between the trimmed V and J ends, which lost 7 bases and 3 bases, there was a span of 10 bases. Germline lookup yields CDR1 DFQATT and CDR2 SNEGSKA (reference sequence). CDR3 in amino acids: CSVSGNYEQYF. The CDR3 DNA follows: TGCAGTGTCTCAGGGAACTACGAGCAGTACTTC.

The V gene is TRBV7-6, the J gene TRBJ1-5; possibly TRBD1 for D (5 bases). Between the trimmed V and J ends, which lost 3 bases and 1 base, there was a span of 10 bases. Germline V gene sequence: CDR1 SGHVS, CDR2 FNYEAQ. The CDR3 length is 15 residues. CDR3 loop: CASSLGQRSNQPQHF. CDR3 DNA: TGTGCCAGCAGCTTGGGGCAGAGGAGCAATCAGCCCCAGCATTTT.

The J gene is TRBJ1-4, the V gene TRBV7-2; 7 nucleotides agree with TRBD1. Germline V gene data show CDR1 as SGHTA and CDR2 as FQGNSA. V shed 4 bases, J shed 4 bases, and the junction held 9 bases outside the gene matches. CDR3 length: 16 residues. The DNA of the CDR3 is TGTGCCAGCAGCTCAGGGTGGACAGGACTTAATGAAAAACTGTTTTTT. Protein sequence: CASSSGWTGLNEKLFF.

This chain joins TRBV10-3 and TRBJ1-1; TRBD1 matches at 9 bases. This CDR3 is 15 amino acids long. Germline CDR1 ENHRY, CDR2 SYGVKD. V lost 9 bases and J lost 0; bases outside the gene matches: 8. As DNA, the CDR3 is TGTGCCATGAGGGGACAGGGTGAGATGAACACTGAAGCTTTCTTT. This encodes CAMRGQGEMNTEAFF.

The J gene is TRBJ2-2, the V gene TRBV7-2; 10 bases map to TRBD2. CDR1 and CDR2 from the germline V gene are SGHTA and FQGNSA. This CDR3 contains 16 residues. V shed 0 bases, J shed 3 bases, and the junction held 1 base outside the gene matches. In DNA, the CDR3 is TGTGCCAGCAGCTTAGCTCTAGCGGGGGACACCGGGGAGCTGTTTTTT. Its translation: CASSLALAGDTGELFF.

The chain joins TRBV27 to TRBJ2-2; D ambiguous. The CDR3 spans 14 residues. CDR1 and CDR2 (germline): MNHEY, SMNVEV (reference sequence). V was trimmed by 3 bases and J by 6 bases, leaving 11 bases between them. CDR3 sequence (DNA): TGTGCCAGCAGTTTCTCCGCCGTGTCCGGGGAGCTGTTTTTT. Its translation is CASSFSAVSGELFF.

There are many counts of this clonotype. The chain recombines TRBV7-3 with TRBJ2-7; unclear D gene. Germline CDR1 SGHTA, CDR2 FQGTGA. V shed 3 bases and J shed 5 bases, with 14 bases lying between them. This CDR3 region has 14 residues. CDR3 nucleotide sequence: TGTGCCAGCAGCTTGTTTCCAGGAAACAACGAGCAGTACTTC. Protein: CASSLFPGNNEQYF.